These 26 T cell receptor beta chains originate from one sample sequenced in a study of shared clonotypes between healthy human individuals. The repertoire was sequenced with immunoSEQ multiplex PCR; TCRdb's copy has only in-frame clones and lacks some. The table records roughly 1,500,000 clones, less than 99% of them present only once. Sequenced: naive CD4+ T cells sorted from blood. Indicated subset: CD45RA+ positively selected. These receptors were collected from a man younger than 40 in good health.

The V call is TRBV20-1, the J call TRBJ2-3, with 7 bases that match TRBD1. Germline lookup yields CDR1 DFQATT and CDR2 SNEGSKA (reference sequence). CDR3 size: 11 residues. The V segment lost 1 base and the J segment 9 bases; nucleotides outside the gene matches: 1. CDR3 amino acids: CSARVGGTQYF. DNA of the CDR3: TGCAGTGCTAGAGTAGGGGGCACGCAGTATTTT.

CDR3 residues: CASRPGTGGAGELFF. The CDR3 region has the DNA TGTGCCAGCAGGCCCGGGACAGGGGGAGCCGGGGAGCTGTTTTTT. The genes are TRBV28 and TRBJ2-2, with TRBD1 matching over 11 bases. The CDR3 loop spans 15 amino acids. The germline CDR1 and CDR2 sequences are MDHEN and SYDVKM. Unmatched junction bases numbered 6, after V lost 6 bases and J lost 6 bases.

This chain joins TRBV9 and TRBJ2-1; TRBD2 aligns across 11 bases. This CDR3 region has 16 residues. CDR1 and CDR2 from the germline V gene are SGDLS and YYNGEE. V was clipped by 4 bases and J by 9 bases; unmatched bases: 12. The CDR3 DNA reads TGTGCCAGCAGCTCCCGGGGTAGCGGGAGGGTAGTTGAGCAGTTCTTC. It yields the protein CASSSRGSGRVVEQFF.

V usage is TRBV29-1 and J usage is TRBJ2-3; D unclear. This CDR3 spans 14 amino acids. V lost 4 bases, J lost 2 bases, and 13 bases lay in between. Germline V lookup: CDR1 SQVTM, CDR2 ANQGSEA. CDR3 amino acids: CSVARAQSTDTQYF. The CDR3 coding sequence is TGCAGCGTTGCAAGGGCCCAGTCCACAGATACGCAGTATTTT.

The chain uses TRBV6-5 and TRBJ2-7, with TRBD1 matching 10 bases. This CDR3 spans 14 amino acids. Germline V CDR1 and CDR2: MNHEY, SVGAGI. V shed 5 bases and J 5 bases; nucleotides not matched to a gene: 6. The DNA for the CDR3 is TGTGCCAGCAGTATCCGGGACAGGGGCAACGAGCAGTACTTC. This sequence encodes CASSIRDRGNEQYF.

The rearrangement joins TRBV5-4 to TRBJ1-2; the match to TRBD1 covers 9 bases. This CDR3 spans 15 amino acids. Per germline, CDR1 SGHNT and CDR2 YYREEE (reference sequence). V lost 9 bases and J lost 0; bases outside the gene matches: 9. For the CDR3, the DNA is TGTGCCACCCAGGACAGGGGCACGGCTAACTATGGCTACACCTTC. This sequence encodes CATQDRGTANYGYTF.

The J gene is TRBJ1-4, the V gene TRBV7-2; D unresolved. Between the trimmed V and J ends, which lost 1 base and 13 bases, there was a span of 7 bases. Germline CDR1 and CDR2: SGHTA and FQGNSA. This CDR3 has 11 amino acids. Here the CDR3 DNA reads TGTGCCAGCAGCTTAGATCGAGTACTGTTTTTT. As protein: CASSLDRVLFF.

The CDR3 protein is CASSLARGYEQYF. CDR3 nucleotides: TGTGCCAGCAGCTTGGCCCGGGGGTACGAGCAGTACTTC. The chain links TRBV4-2 to TRBJ2-7; D possibly corresponds to TRBD2 (6 bases). Trimming pared 5 bases from V and 4 bases from J, leaving 12 bases between. Germline values: CDR1 LGHNA, CDR2 YNFKEQ. The CDR3 extends over 13 amino acids.

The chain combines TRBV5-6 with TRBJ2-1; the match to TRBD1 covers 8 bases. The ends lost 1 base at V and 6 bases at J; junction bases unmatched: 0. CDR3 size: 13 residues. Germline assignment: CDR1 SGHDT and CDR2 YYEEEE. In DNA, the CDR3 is TGTGCCAGCAGCTTGACAGGGGGCAATGAGCAGTTCTTC. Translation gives CASSLTGGNEQFF.

The CDR3 here is CASSQNPKNIQYF. The CDR3 region has the DNA TGTGCCAGCAGCCAAAATCCCAAAAACATTCAGTACTTC. The chain recombines TRBV7-2 with TRBJ2-4; D gene unclear. Trimming took off 5 bases at V and 2 bases at J, with 7 bases between the two ends. CDR1 SGHTA and CDR2 FQGNSA come from the germline V gene. The CDR3 length is 13 residues.

The CDR3 nucleotides are TGCAGCGCCGTTGTGGGAGTGACCGGGGTCGGGCACGAGCAGTACTTC. Its protein product is CSAVVGVTGVGHEQYF. This chain uses TRBV29-1 with TRBJ2-7; D may be TRBD2 (5 bases). Trimming removed 7 bases at V and 5 bases at J, with 27 bases between. This CDR3 has 16 amino acids. The germline V gene has CDR1 SQVTM and CDR2 ANQGSEA.

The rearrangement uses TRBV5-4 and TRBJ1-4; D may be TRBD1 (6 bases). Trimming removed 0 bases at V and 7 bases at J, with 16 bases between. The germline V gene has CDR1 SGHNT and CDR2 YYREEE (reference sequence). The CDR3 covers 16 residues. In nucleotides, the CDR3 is TGTGCCAGCAGCTTGGCCACACAGGGAATTGGTGAAAAACTGTTTTTT. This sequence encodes CASSLATQGIGEKLFF.

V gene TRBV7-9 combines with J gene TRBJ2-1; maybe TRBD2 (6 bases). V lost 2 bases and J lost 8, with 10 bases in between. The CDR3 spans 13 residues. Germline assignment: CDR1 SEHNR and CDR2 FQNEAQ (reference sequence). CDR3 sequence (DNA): TGTGCCAGCAGCTTAAGGGGCGGGGATGAGCAGTTCTTC. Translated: CASSLRGGDEQFF.

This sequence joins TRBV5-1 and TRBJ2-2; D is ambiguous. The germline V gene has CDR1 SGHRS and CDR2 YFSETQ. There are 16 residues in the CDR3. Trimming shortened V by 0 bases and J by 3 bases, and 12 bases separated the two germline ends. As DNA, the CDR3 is TGCGCCAGCAGCTTGGCCGAGGCAGTCCACACCGGGGAGCTGTTTTTT. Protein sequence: CASSLAEAVHTGELFF.

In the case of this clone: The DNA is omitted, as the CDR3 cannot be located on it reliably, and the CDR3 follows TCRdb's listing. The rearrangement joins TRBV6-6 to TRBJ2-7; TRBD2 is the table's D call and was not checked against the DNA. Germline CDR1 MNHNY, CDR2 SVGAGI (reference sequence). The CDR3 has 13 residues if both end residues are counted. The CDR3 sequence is CASSRVGTGSSRF.

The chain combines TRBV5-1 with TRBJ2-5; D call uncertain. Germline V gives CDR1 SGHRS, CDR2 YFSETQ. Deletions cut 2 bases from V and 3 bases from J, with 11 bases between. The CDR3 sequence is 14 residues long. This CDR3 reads CASSLSQKKETQYF. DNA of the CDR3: TGCGCCAGCAGCTTATCTCAAAAAAAAGAGACCCAGTACTTC. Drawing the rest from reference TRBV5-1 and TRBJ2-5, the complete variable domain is KAGVTQTPRYLIKTRGQQVTLSCSPISGHRSVSWYQQTPGQGLQFLFEYFSETQRNKGNFPGRFSGRQFSNSRSEMNVSTLELGDSALYLCASSLSQKKETQYFGPGTRLLVL.

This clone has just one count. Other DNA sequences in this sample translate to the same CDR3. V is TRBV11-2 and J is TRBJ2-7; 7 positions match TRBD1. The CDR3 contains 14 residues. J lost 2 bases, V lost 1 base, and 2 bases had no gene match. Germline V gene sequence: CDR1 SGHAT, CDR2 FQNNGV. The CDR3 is CASSLGQGAYEQYF. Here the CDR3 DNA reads TGTGCCAGCAGCTTAGGACAGGGTGCCTACGAGCAGTACTTC.

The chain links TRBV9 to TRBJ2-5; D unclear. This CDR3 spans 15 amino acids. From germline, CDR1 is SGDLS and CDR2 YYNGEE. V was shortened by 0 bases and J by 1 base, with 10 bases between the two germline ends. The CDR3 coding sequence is TGTGCCAGCAGCGTAGAAGGGATGCGCCAAGAGACCCAGTACTTC. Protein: CASSVEGMRQETQYF.

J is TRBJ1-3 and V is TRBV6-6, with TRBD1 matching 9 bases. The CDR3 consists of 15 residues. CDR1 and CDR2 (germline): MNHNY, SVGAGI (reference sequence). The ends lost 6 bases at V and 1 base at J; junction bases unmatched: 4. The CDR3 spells CASSIQGASGNTIYF. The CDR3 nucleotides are TGTGCCAGCAGCATACAGGGGGCTTCTGGAAACACCATATATTTT.

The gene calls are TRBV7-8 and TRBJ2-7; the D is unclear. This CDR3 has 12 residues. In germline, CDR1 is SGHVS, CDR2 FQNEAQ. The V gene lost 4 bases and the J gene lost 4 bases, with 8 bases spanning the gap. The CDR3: CASSSRLYEQYF. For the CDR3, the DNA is TGTGCCAGCAGCTCCCGACTTTACGAGCAGTACTTC. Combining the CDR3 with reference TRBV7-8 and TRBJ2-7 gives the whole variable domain GAGVSQSPRYKVAKRGQDVALRCDPISGHVSLFWYQQALGQGPEFLTYFQNEAQLDKSGLPSDRFFAERPEGSVSTLKIQRTQQEDSAVYLCASSSRLYEQYFGPGTRLTVT.

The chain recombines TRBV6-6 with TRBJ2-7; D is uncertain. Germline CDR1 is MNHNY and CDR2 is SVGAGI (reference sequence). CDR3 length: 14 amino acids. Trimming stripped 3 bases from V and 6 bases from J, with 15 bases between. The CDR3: CASSYSRLGFEQYF. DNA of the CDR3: TGTGCCAGCAGTTATAGCCGGCTGGGTTTCGAGCAGTACTTC.

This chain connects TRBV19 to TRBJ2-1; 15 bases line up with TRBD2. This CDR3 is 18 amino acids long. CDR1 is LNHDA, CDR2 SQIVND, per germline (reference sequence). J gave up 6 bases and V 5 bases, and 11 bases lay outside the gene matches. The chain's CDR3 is CASSDEKRTSGRVNEQFF. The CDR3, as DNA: TGTGCCAGTAGTGATGAAAAACGGACTAGCGGGAGGGTCAATGAGCAGTTCTTC.

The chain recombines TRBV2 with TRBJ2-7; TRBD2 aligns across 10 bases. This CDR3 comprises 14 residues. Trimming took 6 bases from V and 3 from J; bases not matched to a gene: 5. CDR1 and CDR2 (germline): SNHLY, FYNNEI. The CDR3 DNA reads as TGTGCCAGCAGGCCTAGCGGGAGTCTCTACGAGCAGTACTTC. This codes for CASRPSGSLYEQYF.

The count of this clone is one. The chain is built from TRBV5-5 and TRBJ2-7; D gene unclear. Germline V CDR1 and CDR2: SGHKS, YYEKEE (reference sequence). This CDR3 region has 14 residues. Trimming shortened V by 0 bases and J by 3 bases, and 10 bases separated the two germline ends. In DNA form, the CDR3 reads TGTGCCAGCAGCTTGGAGGGAAGATTCTACGAGCAGTACTTC. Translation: CASSLEGRFYEQYF.

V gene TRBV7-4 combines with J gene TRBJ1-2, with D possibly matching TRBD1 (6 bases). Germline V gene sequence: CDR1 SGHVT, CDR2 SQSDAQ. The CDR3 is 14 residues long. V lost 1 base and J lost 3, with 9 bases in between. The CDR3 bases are TGTGCCAGCAGCTTAGGACACAGGGACTATGGCTACACCTTC. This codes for CASSLGHRDYGYTF.

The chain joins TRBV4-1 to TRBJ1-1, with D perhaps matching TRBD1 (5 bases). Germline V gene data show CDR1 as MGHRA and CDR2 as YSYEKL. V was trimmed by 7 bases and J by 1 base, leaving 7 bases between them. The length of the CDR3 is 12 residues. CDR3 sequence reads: CASTTGNTEAFF. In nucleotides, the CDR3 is TGCGCCAGCACTACAGGGAACACTGAAGCTTTCTTT.